This is a list of T cell receptor beta chains from one sample in a study of shared clonotypes between healthy human individuals. Libraries were prepared by immunoSEQ multiplex PCR; TCRdb keeps only in-frame clonotypes and omits some of them. The sample lists millions of clones; over 90% were seen once. The sample consisted of naive CD4+ T cells from PBMCs. The receptors come from a young man in good health. Some clones in this sample may be carry-over from other donors' samples. CDR3s include the opening cysteine and the closing phenylalanine or tryptophan. D genes are given only for firm matches. Part of the rows lack a size; the others show once, few, many or a class for expanded clones.

v_gene	d_gene	j_gene	abundance	CDR3aa	CDR3nt
TRBV2	-	TRBJ1-2	few	CASSASSYTF	TGTGCCAGCAGTGCGAGCAGCTACACCTTC
TRBV18	TRBD1	TRBJ2-1	-	CASSPGTGDNEQFF	TGTGCCAGCTCCCCCGGGACAGGGGACAATGAGCAGTTCTTC
TRBV9	TRBD1	TRBJ2-5	-	CASSGPGTGGEETQYF	TGTGCCAGCAGCGGACCCGGGACAGGGGGCGAGGAGACCCAGTACTTC
TRBV5-1	-	TRBJ2-7	-	CASSLAGGDPYEQYF	TGCGCCAGCAGCTTGGCCGGTGGGGATCCTTACGAGCAGTACTTC
TRBV2	-	TRBJ1-4	-	CASSESAATNEKLFF	TGTGCCAGCAGTGAATCGGCAGCAACTAATGAAAAACTGTTTTTT
TRBV5-4	-	TRBJ1-4	-	CASSPGVREDEKLFF	TGTGCCAGCAGCCCTGGGGTCAGGGAGGACGAAAAACTGTTTTTT
TRBV9	TRBD2	TRBJ2-2	-	CASSSGLAGNADTGELFF	TGTGCCAGCAGCTCAGGACTAGCGGGAAATGCGGACACCGGGGAGCTGTTTTTT
TRBV5-1	-	TRBJ2-4	-	CASSLNLAKNIQYF	TGCGCCAGCAGCTTAAACTTAGCCAAAAACATTCAGTACTTC
TRBV18	-	TRBJ1-2	-	CASSPSRQGINYGYTF	TGTGCCAGCTCACCGTCGAGGCAGGGAATTAACTATGGCTACACCTTC
TRBV28	-	TRBJ2-7	-	CASSRNGISYEQYF	TGTGCCAGCAGTAGAAACGGGATATCCTACGAGCAGTACTTC
TRBV6-1	-	TRBJ2-7	-	CASSAWDLYSSYEQYF	TGTGCCAGCAGTGCCTGGGACTTATATAGCTCCTACGAGCAGTACTTC
TRBV6-6	-	TRBJ1-4	-	CASRLSDSARFEKLFF	TGTGCCAGCAGACTGAGTGATTCTGCCAGATTTGAAAAACTGTTTTTT
TRBV28	TRBD2	TRBJ2-1	-	CASSSPAGGRHNEQFF	TGTGCCAGCAGTTCCCCCGCGGGGGGGCGGCACAATGAGCAGTTCTTC
TRBV19	-	TRBJ2-7	-	CASSIAVRGGEQYF	TGTGCCAGTAGTATCGCCGTCAGGGGAGGCGAGCAGTACTTC
TRBV19	-	TRBJ2-5	once	CAEMMGGAGQETQYF	TGTGCCGAAATGATGGGGGGAGCGGGTCAAGAGACCCAGTACTTC
TRBV10-3	TRBD1	TRBJ2-7	-	CAISEGDRGTYEQYF	TGTGCCATCAGTGAAGGGGACAGGGGCACCTACGAGCAGTACTTC
TRBV9	-	TRBJ2-7	-	CASSANGVSSYEQYF	TGTGCCAGCAGCGCCAACGGGGTCTCATCCTACGAGCAGTACTTC
TRBV7-2	-	TRBJ2-2	-	CASSLLYDINTGELFF	TGTGCCAGCAGCTTATTGTATGACATCAACACCGGGGAGCTGTTTTTT
TRBV21-1	-	TRBJ1-4	-	CASSKAQRDVNEKLFF	TGTGCCAGCAGCAAAGCGCAGCGGGACGTGAATGAAAAACTGTTTTTT
TRBV9	TRBD1	TRBJ2-1	-	CASSVDGQGYNEQFF	TGTGCCAGCAGCGTAGACGGACAGGGGTACAATGAGCAGTTCTTC
TRBV6-1	-	TRBJ2-2	-	CASSPGNTGELFF	TGTGCCAGCAGTCCCGGGAACACCGGGGAGCTGTTTTTT
TRBV2	-	TRBJ1-2	once	CASSENPRWGYGYTF	TGTGCCAGCAGTGAAAACCCGAGATGGGGCTATGGCTACACCTTC
TRBV5-7	-	TRBJ1-2	once	CASSALSGDNYGYTF	TGTGCCAGCAGCGCGTTAAGTGGGGATAACTATGGCTACACCTTC
TRBV28	TRBD2	TRBJ2-7	-	CASSFLGSSGRGKGYEQYF	TGTGCCAGCAGTTTCCTGGGTAGTAGCGGGAGGGGGAAGGGGTACGAGCAGTACTTC
TRBV4-1	-	TRBJ2-1	-	CASSQHRDNEQFF	TGCGCCAGCAGCCAGCACAGGGACAATGAGCAGTTCTTC
TRBV6-4	TRBD2	TRBJ2-2	-	CASRRTAASGAGELFF	TGTGCCAGCAGGCGAACTGCGGCTAGCGGAGCCGGGGAGCTGTTTTTT
TRBV30	-	TRBJ2-1	-	CAWSREKLFF	TGTGCCTGGTCCCGGGAGAAACTGTTCTTC
TRBV19	-	TRBJ1-2	-	CASSRVNYGYTF	TGTGCCAGTAGTCGGGTAAACTATGGCTACACCTTC
TRBV2	TRBD2	TRBJ2-1	-	CASSEYSGGYEQFF	TGTGCCAGCAGTGAATATTCGGGAGGTTATGAGCAGTTCTTC
TRBV4-1	TRBD1	TRBJ1-2	-	CASSPRDRGIVYGYTF	TGCGCCAGCAGCCCCCGGGACAGGGGAATAGTTTATGGCTACACCTTC
TRBV27	TRBD2	TRBJ2-5	once	CASSLFALSGRSETQYF	TGTGCCAGCAGTTTATTCGCTCTTAGCGGGAGGTCGGAGACCCAGTACTTC
TRBV7-9	-	TRBJ1-1	-	CASSLANTATEAFF	TGTGCCAGCAGCTTAGCAAACACGGCCACTGAAGCTTTCTTT
TRBV6-5	-	TRBJ2-1	-	CASSYDRYNEQFF	TGTGCCAGCAGTTACGACAGATACAATGAGCAGTTCTTC
TRBV28	-	TRBJ1-3	-	CASSLPRHTIYF	TGTGCCAGCAGTTTGCCCCGCCACACCATATATTTT
TRBV6-1	TRBD1	TRBJ1-4	-	CASIRTGIGEKLFF	TGTGCCAGCATCAGGACAGGGATCGGAGAAAAACTGTTTTTT
TRBV10-3	-	TRBJ2-1	-	CAISEYNEQFF	TGTGCCATCAGTGAGTACAATGAGCAGTTCTTC
TRBV18	-	TRBJ2-1	-	CASSPTGATEQFF	TGTGCCAGCTCACCAACCGGGGCGACAGAGCAGTTCTTC
TRBV6-6	TRBD2	TRBJ2-3	-	CASRGEASTDTQYF	TGTGCCAGCCGGGGGGAGGCTAGCACAGATACGCAGTATTTT
TRBV2	TRBD1	TRBJ2-7	-	CASRGSRGSSYEQYF	TGTGCCAGCAGGGGAAGCAGGGGGTCCTCCTACGAGCAGTACTTC
TRBV5-1	-	TRBJ1-1	-	CASSLLGGNTEAFF	TGCGCCAGCAGCTTGTTGGGGGGTAACACTGAAGCTTTCTTT
TRBV2	TRBD2	TRBJ2-4	-	CASRPERDTNIQYF	TGTGCCAGCAGGCCCGAGCGGGATACAAACATTCAGTACTTC
TRBV21-1	-	TRBJ1-1	-	CASTHGEGLNTEAFF	TGTGCCAGCACCCACGGCGAGGGTTTGAACACTGAAGCTTTCTTT
TRBV5-1	-	TRBJ1-2	-	CASSRRGFGGRGYTF	TGCGCCAGCAGCCGCCGCGGTTTCGGGGGGCGAGGCTACACCTTC
TRBV7-3	TRBD2	TRBJ2-2	-	CASSLAGGRSGELFF	TGTGCCAGCAGCCTAGCGGGAGGGCGGAGCGGGGAGCTGTTTTTT
TRBV28	-	TRBJ2-7	-	CASSGDSSYEQYF	TGTGCCAGCAGTGGCGACAGCTCCTACGAGCAGTACTTC
TRBV28	TRBD1	TRBJ2-3	-	CASSRGTGVRDTQYF	TGTGCCAGCAGTCGAGGGACAGGGGTTAGAGATACGCAGTATTTT
TRBV6-5	TRBD1	TRBJ2-7	once	CASSYPQGQGYEQYF	TGTGCCAGCAGTTACCCCCAGGGACAGGGCTACGAGCAGTACTTC
TRBV15	TRBD1	TRBJ2-7	-	CATSRGTGPYEQYF	TGTGCCACCAGCAGAGGGACAGGGCCGTACGAGCAGTACTTC
TRBV5-6	-	TRBJ2-2	-	CASSLVLPRNTGELFF	TGTGCCAGCAGCTTGGTATTACCCCGGAACACCGGGGAGCTGTTTTTT
TRBV7-2	TRBD1	TRBJ2-3	once	CASSSEGGLPDTQYF	TGTGCCAGCAGCTCCGAAGGGGGCCTACCAGATACGCAGTATTTT
TRBV18	-	TRBJ2-3	-	CASSPLGQTDTQYF	TGTGCCAGCTCACCACTGGGGCAGACAGATACGCAGTATTTT
TRBV29-1	TRBD1	TRBJ2-7	-	CSVEAGQGTYEQYF	TGCAGCGTTGAAGCGGGACAGGGGACTTACGAGCAGTACTTC
TRBV5-1	TRBD1	TRBJ2-5	-	CASSPGQGRETQYF	TGCGCCAGCAGCCCGGGACAGGGGCGGGAGACCCAGTACTTC
TRBV5-1	-	TRBJ1-2	-	CASSLAERIYGYTF	TGCGCCAGCAGCTTGGCCGAGAGAATCTATGGCTACACCTTC